A selection of T cell receptor beta chains follows, all from one sample in a study of siplizumab effects on memory and regulatory T cells. Clones were read by immunoSEQ multiplex PCR, and TCRdb kept only the in-frame ones, dropping some. The table has over 95,000 clones, just under 95% seen once. The sample comprised non-Treg CD4+ T cells sorted from blood. Receptors originate from a human donor in good health. The CDR3 runs from the conserved cysteine through the conserved F or W. D genes are given only for firm matches. Not all rows give a size; the values are once, few, many and, for expanded clones, a class.

d_call	v_call	clone_size	j_call	cdr3_nt	cdr3_aa
-	TRBV4-3	-	TRBJ1-2	TGCGCCAGCAGCCAAGATCAAAAAGACAGCTATGGCTACACCTTC	CASSQDQKDSYGYTF
-	TRBV2	-	TRBJ1-1	TGTGCCAGCAGAGTGGGGGGCACTGAAGCTTTCTTT	CASRVGGTEAFF
-	TRBV27	few	TRBJ1-6	TGTGCCAGCAGTTTATATGCGGCAGGGAATGGATCACCCCTCCACTTT	CASSLYAAGNGSPLHF
-	TRBV11-2	-	TRBJ1-3	TGTGCCAGCAGCTTAGATGACAGCTCTGGAAACACCATATATTTT	CASSLDDSSGNTIYF
TRBD1	TRBV7-2	-	TRBJ1-4	TGTGCCAGCAGCTCCAACCGGGACAGAGAAAAACTGTTTTTT	CASSSNRDREKLFF
-	TRBV5-3	-	TRBJ2-5	TGTGCCAGAAGAACCGGGGGACAAGAGACCCAGTACTTC	CARRTGGQETQYF
-	TRBV6-1	-	TRBJ2-1	TGTGCCTGCCACCTTTACCATGAGCAGTTCTTC	CACHLYHEQFF
TRBD1	TRBV18	-	TRBJ2-2	TGTGCCAGCTCCCCAGGGGACAGAGGGCGAGCCGGGGAGCTGTTTTTT	CASSPGDRGRAGELFF
-	TRBV21-1	-	TRBJ1-5	TGTGCCAGCAGCATTCAGGGACGGCCATTAATCTCACAGCATTTT	CASSIQGRPLISQHF
-	TRBV2	-	TRBJ2-7	TGTGCCAGCAGTCGACAGGCGAGGGGCTACGAGCAGTACTTC	CASSRQARGYEQYF
-	TRBV4-1	-	TRBJ2-5	TGCGCCAGCAGCCAAGATTGGGCTAGAGTACCGTTCGAGACCCAGTACTTC	CASSQDWARVPFETQYF
TRBD2	TRBV9	once	TRBJ2-5	TGTGCCAGCAGCGCCCACGGGGCGGGGGGGCAGGAGACCCAGTACTTC	CASSAHGAGGQETQYF
TRBD2	TRBV2	-	TRBJ2-1	TGTGCCAGCAAGGGACTAGCGGGGCCCAATGAGCAGTTCTTC	CASKGLAGPNEQFF
-	TRBV7-2	-	TRBJ2-3	TGTGCCAGCAGCTTAGAGAGGGGTAGCACAGATACGCAGTATTTT	CASSLERGSTDTQYF
-	TRBV12-1	-	TRBJ1-2	TGTGCCAGCAGCACGCCTCCGGGACAGGGTAACTATGGCTACACCTTC	CASSTPPGQGNYGYTF
-	TRBV15	-	TRBJ2-1	TGTGCCACCAGCAGAGATCGTCCTGGTGAGCAGTTCTTC	CATSRDRPGEQFF
TRBD1	TRBV10-2	once	TRBJ2-7	TGCGCCAGCAGTACGGACAGGGTTACGGAGCAGTACTTC	CASSTDRVTEQYF
TRBD1	TRBV6-1	-	TRBJ1-2	TGTGCCAGCAGTGCCCGACAGGGGAATAACTATGGCTACACCTTC	CASSARQGNNYGYTF
-	TRBV25-1	-	TRBJ1-4	TGTGCCAGCAGTGCCGGGACCCCAGGTCTTAATGAAAAACTGTTTTTT	CASSAGTPGLNEKLFF
-	TRBV9	-	TRBJ1-1	TGTGCCAGCAGCGTAGGGTCAGGACCTACCGCTGGGGCTTTCTTT	CASSVGSGPTAGAFF
-	TRBV7-6	once	TRBJ1-1	TGTGCCAGCAGCCTCCGAGGAGGGGTAACTGAAGCTTTCTTT	CASSLRGGVTEAFF
-	TRBV4-1	-	TRBJ1-4	TGCGCCAGCAGCCAAGAACCAGGACCAAACGTTTTT	CASSQEPGPNVF
TRBD2	TRBV4-1	-	TRBJ2-3	TGCGCCAGCACCTTCCGAGCGGGGGACGACACAGATACGCAGTATTTT	CASTFRAGDDTDTQYF
-	TRBV10-1	-	TRBJ2-7	TGCGCCAGCAGTGATGGACAGCGCATCGGGCAGTACTTC	CASSDGQRIGQYF